The 29 T cell receptor beta chains below all came from one sample that was sequenced in a study of T-cell reconstitution after alpha-beta-depleted transplantation in children. Using unique molecular identifiers, the investigators prepared the TCRbeta library. MiXCR, applied by TCRdb to the PCR reads, yields one record per CDR3 protein. The table lists 250,000 or so distinct CDR3 sequences, under 9.5% of them singletons. This sample comprised PBMCs, mostly from graft donor cells, obtained 180 days after TCRalphabeta/CD19-depleted stem cell transplant. The receptors were gathered from a male patient aged 10-17 years who had a stem cell transplant for acute lymphoblastic leukemia, so the T cells may come from the graft donor.

This clonotype occurred many times. The V call is TRBV7-2, the J call TRBJ1-2; D call uncertain. Trimming pared 5 bases from V and 2 bases from J, leaving 12 bases between. Germline CDR1 and CDR2: SGHTA and FQGNSA. The CDR3 length is 14 residues. The chain's CDR3 is CASSLGNYNYGYTF. DNA for the CDR3: TGTGCCAGCAGCCTAGGGAATTACAACTATGGCTACACCTTC.

This clonotype was found many times. The V gene is TRBV11-2, the J gene TRBJ2-2; D is ambiguous. V was pared by 4 bases and J by 6 bases, with 9 bases between. The CDR3 spans 13 residues. Germline lookup yields CDR1 SGHAT and CDR2 FQNNGV. The CDR3 protein is CASSSPRSGELFF. The CDR3 bases are TGTGCCAGCAGCTCCCCTAGGTCCGGGGAGCTGTTTTTT. Drawing the rest from reference TRBV11-2 and TRBJ2-2, the complete variable domain is EAGVAQSPRYKIIEKRQSVAFWCNPISGHATLYWYQQILGQGPKLLIQFQNNGVVDDSQLPKDRFSAERLKGVDSTLKIQPAKLEDSAVYLCASSSPRSGELFFGEGSRLTVL.

The table lists this clonotype with many counts. The chain recombines TRBV4-2 with TRBJ1-2; 8 bases are a match to TRBD1. V trimming: 4 bases; J trimming: 7 bases; junction bases outside the gene matches: 11. The CDR3 contains 15 residues. Germline values: CDR1 LGHNA, CDR2 YNFKEQ. CDR3: CASSRDPDRGSGYTF. CDR3 bases: TGTGCCAGCAGCCGAGACCCTGACAGGGGCAGTGGCTACACCTTC.

Many counts were recorded for this clonotype. CDR3 sequence: CASSVGSGQETQYF. CDR3 nucleotide sequence: TGTGCCAGCAGCGTGGGTAGCGGACAAGAGACCCAGTACTTC. This chain connects TRBV9 to TRBJ2-5; tentative D call: TRBD2 (6 bases). There are 14 residues in the CDR3. Trimming shortened V by 2 bases and J by 2 bases, and 10 bases separated the two germline ends. Germline-derived CDR1 and CDR2 are SGDLS and YYNGEE.

This clonotype showed up many times. This chain connects TRBV20-1 to TRBJ1-5, with a weak D call TRBD1 (6 bases). Germline V gene sequence: CDR1 DFQATT, CDR2 SNEGSKA (reference sequence). The CDR3 spans 16 residues. With 5 bases removed from V and 5 bases from J, the gap between germline ends came to 22 bases. CDR3 sequence: CSALLAAGGSYQPQHF. The CDR3 nucleotides read TGCAGTGCTCTGCTCGCAGCCGGGGGCTCTTATCAGCCCCAGCATTTT.

This clonotype was recorded many times. The chain has TRBV6-1 and TRBJ2-7; D unresolved. The CDR3 loop spans 14 amino acids. Trimming took off 6 bases at V and 0 bases at J, with 12 bases between the two ends. CDR1 MNHNS and CDR2 SASEGT come from the germline V gene. The CDR3 nucleotides are TGTGCCAGCAGGGTTAATATGGACTCCTACGAGCAGTACTTC. Its protein product is CASRVNMDSYEQYF.

This clonotype appeared many times. The J gene is TRBJ2-7, the V gene TRBV20-1; 9 bases align to TRBD1. CDR1 DFQATT and CDR2 SNEGSKA come from the germline V gene (reference sequence). The junction had 11 bases not matched to a gene; V was cut back by 3 bases and J by 2 bases. This CDR3 spans 16 amino acids. The CDR3 nucleotides are TGCAGTGCTAGGGGAGGGGACAGGGCGAGAACCTACGAGCAGTACTTC. Translated: CSARGGDRARTYEQYF.

This sequence joins TRBV19 and TRBJ2-5; 9 nucleotides agree with TRBD2. Germline CDR1 LNHDA, CDR2 SQIVND (reference sequence). There are 15 residues in the CDR3. Trimming cost V 5 bases and J 1 base; bases outside gene matches: 5. CDR3 residues: CASSYLAGFQETQYF. The CDR3 DNA reads as TGTGCCAGTAGTTACCTAGCGGGATTCCAAGAGACCCAGTACTTC.

This clonotype was recorded many times. This chain connects TRBV28 to TRBJ2-7; D not resolved. Germline CDR1 MDHEN, CDR2 SYDVKM. The CDR3 spans 9 residues. V lost 8 bases and J 4 bases, leaving 3 bases between the germline ends. As DNA, the CDR3 is TGTGCCAGCGGTTACGAGCAGTACTTC. It translates to CASGYEQYF.

This clonotype was seen more than once but under ten times. The rearrangement links TRBV5-1 to TRBJ2-6; 12 bases line up with TRBD1. V lost 4 bases to trimming and J lost 3 bases; unmatched junction nucleotides: 8. Germline V gene data show CDR1 as SGHRS and CDR2 as YFSETQ. The CDR3 loop spans 18 amino acids. The CDR3 coding sequence is TGCGCCAGCAGCCATAGGGACAGGGGGCTCTTTGGGGCCAACGTCCTGACTTTC. It translates to CASSHRDRGLFGANVLTF.

This clonotype was found many times. The junction and the germline gene differ at one end; a read error may be behind it. The chain joins TRBV7-7 to TRBJ1-1, with D unresolved. The CDR3 is made up of 13 amino acids. CDR1 and CDR2 (germline): SSHAT, FNYEAQ (reference sequence). The CDR3 spells CASSLGRRTEAFF. Written as DNA, the CDR3 is TGTGCTAGCAGTCTAGGGAGGAGGACTGAAGCTTTCTTT.

The CDR3 loop reads CSAKRKTDTQYF. DNA of the CDR3: TGCAGTGCTAAGAGAAAGACAGATACGCAGTATTTT. The rearrangement joins TRBV20-1 to TRBJ2-3; D unresolved. CDR3 size: 12 residues. Germline-derived CDR1 and CDR2 are DFQATT and SNEGSKA (reference sequence). With 4 bases removed from V and 3 bases from J, the gap between germline ends came to 8 bases.

The chain couples TRBV6-5 to TRBJ2-7, with D possibly TRBD2 on 6 matching bases. V lost 2 bases and J lost 2, with 10 bases in between. The CDR3 consists of 14 residues. The germline gives CDR1 MNHEY, CDR2 SVGAGI. The CDR3 sequence is CASSYRPGAYEQYF. Here the CDR3 DNA reads TGTGCCAGCAGTTACCGCCCGGGAGCCTACGAGCAGTACTTC.

This clonotype has ten or more counts. The genes are TRBV5-1 and TRBJ2-1, with 10 nucleotides matching TRBD1. The V gene's germline CDR1 is SGHRS and CDR2 YFSETQ. The CDR3 has 19 amino acids. With V trimmed by 5 bases and J by 4 bases, 18 bases remained unmatched. The CDR3 DNA is TGCGCCAGCAGTAGTACGGGACAGGGGCGGTCCTCCCCATACAATGAGCAGTTCTTC. This translates into CASSSTGQGRSSPYNEQFF.

This clonotype was detected many times. The rearrangement links TRBV25-1 to TRBJ2-1, with 11 nucleotides matching TRBD2. J was trimmed by 8 bases and V by 4 bases; bases with no gene match: 7. Germline V gene lookup returns CDR1 MGHDK and CDR2 SYGVNS. The length of the CDR3 is 15 residues. The CDR3 DNA is TGTGCCAGCAGTGTGGCTAGCGGGAGGTTCCATGAGCAGTTCTTC. Its translation is CASSVASGRFHEQFF.

This clonotype was counted ten times or more. This sequence joins TRBV6-1 and TRBJ1-5, with D hard to call. Germline V CDR1 and CDR2: MNHNS, SASEGT. The germline V and J ends were trimmed by 6 bases and 3 bases, with 9 bases remaining between them. This CDR3 is built from 13 residues. The CDR3 loop is CASSKRSNQPQHF. The CDR3, as DNA: TGTGCCAGCAGCAAACGGTCCAATCAGCCCCAGCATTTT.

There are many counts of this clonotype. The chain uses TRBV19 and TRBJ2-7; 7 nucleotides match TRBD1. After removal of 4 bases from V and 4 bases from J, the junction contained 10 bases not matched to a gene. CDR3 length: 15 residues. Germline V gene data show CDR1 as LNHDA and CDR2 as SQIVND (reference sequence). The CDR3 bases are TGTGCCAGTAGTACCGACCGGGACAGTGATTACGAGCAGTACTTC. It encodes CASSTDRDSDYEQYF.

The J gene is TRBJ2-2, the V gene TRBV7-6; unclear D gene. Trimming pared 1 base from V and 5 bases from J, leaving 5 bases between. Looked up from germline, CDR1 is SGHVS and CDR2 is FNYEAQ. This CDR3 has 13 residues. Written as DNA, the CDR3 is TGTGCCAGCAGCTTAGTAGAGACCGGGGAGCTGTTTTTT. It yields the protein CASSLVETGELFF.

This clonotype showed up many times. The rearrangement uses TRBV12-5 and TRBJ1-1; unclear D gene. With 1 base removed from V and 3 bases from J, the gap between germline ends came to 3 bases. Germline CDR1 and CDR2: LGHNT and FRNRAP. The CDR3 runs 12 residues. The CDR3 protein is CASGLGYTEAFF. The CDR3, as DNA: TGTGCTAGTGGTTTGGGCTACACTGAAGCTTTCTTT.

Turning to this clonotype: This may arise from a read error, as a much more abundant clone is one base away. This rearrangement joins TRBV28 to TRBJ2-7, with TRBD2 matching over 14 bases. There are 15 residues in the CDR3. The germline V gene encodes CDR1 MDHEN and CDR2 SYDVKM. The CDR3 nucleotides are TGTGCCAGCAGTTTTGGGACTAGCGGGAGCTACGAGCAGAACTTC. Encoded protein: CASSFGTSGSYEQNF.

This clonotype was recorded many times. V usage is TRBV10-3 and J usage is TRBJ1-2; maybe TRBD1 (6 bases). CDR1 and CDR2 from the germline V gene are ENHRY and SYGVKD. The CDR3 is 14 amino acids. Between the trimmed V and J ends, which lost 3 bases and 4 bases, there was a span of 12 bases. Here the CDR3 DNA reads TGTGCCATCAGTGACCCGGGACAAGTCTATGGCTACACCTTC. Its translation is CAISDPGQVYGYTF.

This clonotype was seen at least ten times. The rearrangement joins TRBV9 to TRBJ2-1; TRBD1 aligns across 7 bases. The CDR3 has 14 residues. The V gene's germline CDR1 is SGDLS and CDR2 YYNGEE. Losses at the gene ends were 2 bases for V and 4 bases for J; bases not matched to a gene: 3. CDR3 bases: TGTGCCAGCAGCGTGGGACAGCCATACAATGAGCAGTTCTTC. Its protein is CASSVGQPYNEQFF.

This clonotype has ten or more counts. The chain uses TRBV5-5 and TRBJ2-6; D not resolved. The germline V and J ends were trimmed by 4 bases and 2 bases, with 10 bases remaining between them. This CDR3 is 15 amino acids long. Germline V gene data show CDR1 as SGHKS and CDR2 as YYEKEE (reference sequence). The CDR3 region has the DNA TGTGCCAGCAGCCTGGTCCGGGCTGGGGCCAACGTCCTGACTTTC. Its protein is CASSLVRAGANVLTF.

This clonotype was seen at least ten times. This rearrangement joins TRBV4-2 to TRBJ2-2; D is unclear. Deletions cut 1 base from V and 4 bases from J, with 7 bases between. CDR3 length: 14 amino acids. CDR1 is LGHNA, CDR2 YNFKEQ, per germline. The DNA for the CDR3 is TGTGCCAGCAGCCAAGTGAGGAGCACCGGGGAGCTGTTTTTT. Amino acids: CASSQVRSTGELFF.

This clonotype has at least ten counts. The chain joins TRBV27 to TRBJ1-6; no reliable D call. CDR3 length equals 12 residues. The ends were cut back, 4 bases at V and 5 bases at J, with 3 bases in the middle. CDR1 MNHEY and CDR2 SMNVEV come from the germline V gene (reference sequence). DNA for the CDR3: TGTGCCAGCAGTTGGAATAATTCACCCCTCCACTTT. Amino acids: CASSWNNSPLHF.

This clonotype occurred many times. The chain links TRBV20-1 to TRBJ1-4; D is uncertain. Per germline, CDR1 DFQATT and CDR2 SNEGSKA (reference sequence). V lost 2 bases and J 7 bases, leaving 11 bases between the germline ends. The CDR3 has 13 amino acids. This CDR3 reads CSARSGVTEKLFF. In DNA, the CDR3 is TGCAGTGCTAGAAGTGGGGTGACTGAAAAACTGTTTTTT.

This clonotype was picked up many times. The chain recombines TRBV5-1 with TRBJ2-7, with a possible D match to TRBD1 (5 bases). Germline V lookup: CDR1 SGHRS, CDR2 YFSETQ. The CDR3 has 13 residues. Trimming left V 5 bases short and J 3 bases short, with 12 bases between. CDR3 in DNA: TGCGCCAGCAGGGACATTCCGGACTACGAGCAGTACTTC. It encodes CASRDIPDYEQYF.

This clonotype was picked up many times. This chain joins TRBV3-1 and TRBJ2-7; D is possibly TRBD2 (6 bases). Trimming removed 0 bases from V and 0 bases from J, with 12 bases in between. CDR1 is LGHDT, CDR2 YNNKEL, per germline (reference sequence). There are 16 residues in the CDR3. CDR3 residues: CASSQDGGRSSYEQYF. DNA of the CDR3: TGTGCCAGCAGCCAAGATGGGGGGAGGAGCTCCTACGAGCAGTACTTC.

This clonotype was observed at least ten times. The chain links TRBV20-1 to TRBJ1-2; D is uncertain. CDR1 is DFQATT and CDR2 is SNEGSKA in the germline V gene (reference sequence). CDR3 size: 12 residues. The V gene lost 0 bases and the J gene lost 7 bases, with 9 bases spanning the gap. In DNA, the CDR3 is TGCAGTGCTAGAGATACAGTATTTGGCTACACCTTC. Protein: CSARDTVFGYTF.